This is a list of T cell receptor beta chains from one sample in a study of blood T cell repertoires in COVID-19. The repertoire was sequenced with immunoSEQ multiplex PCR; TCRdb's copy has only in-frame clones and lacks some. The repertoire consists of 71,000 or so clones, with around 85% occurring once and the leading ten covering 28%. The sample taken for sequencing was peripheral blood. The receptor set was obtained from a man between 65 and 79 years old with acute or convalescent COVID-19. Both conserved end residues are part of each CDR3. A D gene is named only where the DNA matches it firmly. Not every row has a clone size; where given, it reads once, few, many or a size class.

v_gene	abundance	j_gene	d_gene	CDR3nt	CDR3aa
TRBV5-4	-	TRBJ2-1	TRBD2	TGTGCCAGCAGCTTGGGCGGGAGATTATACAATGAGCAGTTCTTC	CASSLGGRLYNEQFF
TRBV21-1	-	TRBJ2-1	-	TGTGCCAGCAGCAAGGGGGACAGGGCGACTAGCGGGATAGAAAATGAGCAGTTCTTC	CASSKGDRATSGIENEQFF
TRBV11-1	-	TRBJ2-7	TRBD1	TGTGCCAGCAGCCCGGACAGGGGGGGCTCCTACGAGCAGTACTTC	CASSPDRGGSYEQYF
TRBV7-8	-	TRBJ2-7	-	TGTGCCAGCAGCCCACTGGGCTACGGCTCCTACGAGCAGTACTTC	CASSPLGYGSYEQYF
TRBV4-1	-	TRBJ1-2	TRBD1	TGCGCCAGCAGCCAACCCCAGGGGGCGCTGGATGGCTACACCTTC	CASSQPQGALDGYTF
TRBV18	once	TRBJ1-1	-	TGTGCCAGCTCACCGATGACACCTTCGAACACTGAAGCTTTCTTT	CASSPMTPSNTEAFF
TRBV5-1	-	TRBJ2-3	-	TGCGCCAGCAGCTCCCCGGCTAGCTTGGGGGATACGCAGTATTTT	CASSSPASLGDTQYF
TRBV19	-	TRBJ2-7	-	TGTGCGAGAAGTACGGAGGGAGACTACGAGCAGTACTTC	CARSTEGDYEQYF
TRBV5-1	-	TRBJ1-2	-	TGCGCCAGCAGTGAGCCCGCCTATGGCTACACCTTC	CASSEPAYGYTF
TRBV5-4	-	TRBJ1-3	-	TGTGCCAGCAGCTTCGATTCGCCCACTCTTGGAAACACCATATATTTT	CASSFDSPTLGNTIYF
TRBV30	-	TRBJ2-6	-	TGTGCCTGGAGTTCACGGACAGCTAGCTCTGGGGCCAACGTCCTGACTTTC	CAWSSRTASSGANVLTF
TRBV6-1	once	TRBJ1-5	TRBD1	TGTGCCAGCAGGGAAGGGGGCCTAGTTGATCAGCCCCAGCATTTT	CASREGGLVDQPQHF
TRBV2	-	TRBJ2-7	TRBD2	TGTGCCAGCAATCCATCTAGCGGGAAGCAGTACTTC	CASNPSSGKQYF
TRBV28	-	TRBJ2-7	TRBD1	TGTGCCAGCAGTGACCCCGGGACAGTAAAAAGCGAGCAGTACTTC	CASSDPGTVKSEQYF
TRBV5-6	-	TRBJ1-1	-	TGTGCCAGCAGCCCAATCGAGAGAGTGAACACTGAAGCTTTCTTT	CASSPIERVNTEAFF
TRBV28	-	TRBJ2-5	TRBD2	TGTGCCAGCAGTTTATACGGTAGCGGGAGTAGTCGAGAGACCCAGTACTTC	CASSLYGSGSSRETQYF
TRBV5-1	-	TRBJ2-2	TRBD1	TGCGCCAGCAGTTTGGACAGGGGCGAGCTGTTTTTT	CASSLDRGELFF
TRBV6-5	-	TRBJ2-5	TRBD1	TGTGCCAGCAGTCGGCCCTTTTCAGGGGGAGAGACCCAGTACTTC	CASSRPFSGGETQYF
TRBV6-5	-	TRBJ2-3	-	TGTGCCAGCACTTCCCAAAGCGACTACACAGATACGCAGTATTTT	CASTSQSDYTDTQYF
TRBV6-2/TRBV6-3	few	TRBJ1-4	TRBD1	TGTGCCAGCAGTCCCGGGACAGGGATGGATATTGGTGAAAAACTGTTTTTT	CASSPGTGMDIGEKLFF
TRBV11-1	once	TRBJ1-6	TRBD1	TGTGCCAGCAGCCCTGGGACAGATAATTCACCCCTCCACTTT	CASSPGTDNSPLHF
TRBV15	-	TRBJ2-1	TRBD2	TGTGCCACCAGCAGAGGGGGACTAGCGAGCGGGAGGGGCGATGAGCAGTTCTTC	CATSRGGLASGRGDEQFF
TRBV30	-	TRBJ2-7	-	TGTGCCTGGAGCAGGGGTGGGGCAACCTACGAGCAGTACTTC	CAWSRGGATYEQYF